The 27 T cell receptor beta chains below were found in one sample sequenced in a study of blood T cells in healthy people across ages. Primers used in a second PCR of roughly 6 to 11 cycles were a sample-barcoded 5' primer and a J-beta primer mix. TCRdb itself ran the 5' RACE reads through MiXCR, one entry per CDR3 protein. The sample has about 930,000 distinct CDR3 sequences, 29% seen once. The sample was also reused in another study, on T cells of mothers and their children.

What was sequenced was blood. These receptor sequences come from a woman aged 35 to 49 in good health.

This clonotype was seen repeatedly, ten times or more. The CDR3 region has the DNA TGTGCCAGCAGGCCGACCGGGACTCTCGTCTATGGCTACACCTTC. It encodes CASRPTGTLVYGYTF. The gene calls are TRBV2 and TRBJ1-2; weak D call: TRBD1 (5 bases). The CDR3 has 15 residues. Germline V gene lookup returns CDR1 SNHLY and CDR2 FYNNEI. V was clipped by 6 bases and J by 4 bases, with 18 bases between them.

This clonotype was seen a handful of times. The CDR3 DNA sequence: TGTGCCAGCGCCGGCAGGCGGGGGCCTTTCCAAGAGACCCAGTACTTC. Amino acid sequence: CASAGRRGPFQETQYF. The chain combines TRBV7-9 with TRBJ2-5; possibly TRBD2 for D (7 bases). The CDR3 spans 16 residues. The V and J ends lost 8 bases and 1 base respectively, with 20 bases between them. Germline loops: CDR1 SEHNR, CDR2 FQNEAQ (reference sequence).

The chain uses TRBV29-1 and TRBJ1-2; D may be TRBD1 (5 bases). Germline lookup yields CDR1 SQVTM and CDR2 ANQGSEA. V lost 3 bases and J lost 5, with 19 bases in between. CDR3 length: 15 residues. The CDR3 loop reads CSVDNLQAPDYGYTF. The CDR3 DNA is TGCAGCGTTGACAACCTACAGGCCCCTGATTATGGCTACACCTTC.

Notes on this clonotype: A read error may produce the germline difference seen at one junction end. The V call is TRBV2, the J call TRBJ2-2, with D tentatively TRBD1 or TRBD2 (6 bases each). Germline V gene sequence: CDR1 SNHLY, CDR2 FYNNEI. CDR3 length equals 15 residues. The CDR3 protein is CASSGRGRSTWELFF. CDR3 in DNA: TGTGCCAGCAGTGGCCGGGGGCGGAGCACCTGGGAGCTGTTTTTT. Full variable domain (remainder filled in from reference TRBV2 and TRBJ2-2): EPEVTQTPSHQVTQMGQEVILRCVPISNHLYFYWYRQILGQKVEFLVSFYNNEISEKSEIFDDQFSVERPDGSNFTLKIRSTKLEDSAMYFCASSGRGRSTWELFFGEGSRLTVL.

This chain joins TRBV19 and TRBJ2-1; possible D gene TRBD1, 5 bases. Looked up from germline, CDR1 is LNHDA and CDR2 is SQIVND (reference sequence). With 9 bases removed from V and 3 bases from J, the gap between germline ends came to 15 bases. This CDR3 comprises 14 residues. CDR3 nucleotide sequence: TGTGCCAGCCGATCAGGGCTAGGCTACAATGAGCAGTTCTTC. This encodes CASRSGLGYNEQFF.

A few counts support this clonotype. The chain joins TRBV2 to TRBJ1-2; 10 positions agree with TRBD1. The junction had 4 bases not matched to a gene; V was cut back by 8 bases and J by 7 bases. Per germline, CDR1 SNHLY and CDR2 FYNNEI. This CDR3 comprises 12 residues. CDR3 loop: CASVRTGGGYTF. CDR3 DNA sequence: TGTGCCAGCGTCAGGACAGGGGGTGGCTACACCTTC.

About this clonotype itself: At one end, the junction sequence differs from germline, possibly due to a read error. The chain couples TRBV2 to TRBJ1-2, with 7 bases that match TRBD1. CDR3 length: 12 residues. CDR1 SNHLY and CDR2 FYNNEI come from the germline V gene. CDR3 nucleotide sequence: TGCGCCAGCAGCCCAACAGGGGACGACTACACCTTC. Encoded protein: CASSPTGDDYTF.

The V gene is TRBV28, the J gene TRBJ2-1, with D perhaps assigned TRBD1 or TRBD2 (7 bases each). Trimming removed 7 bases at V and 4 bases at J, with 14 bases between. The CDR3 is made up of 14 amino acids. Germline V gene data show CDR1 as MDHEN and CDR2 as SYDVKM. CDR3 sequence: CASTQGGTYNEQFF. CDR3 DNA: TGTGCCAGCACGCAGGGGGGGACTTACAATGAGCAGTTCTTC. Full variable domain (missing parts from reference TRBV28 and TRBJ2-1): DVKVTQSSRYLVKRTGEKVFLECVQDMDHENMFWYRQDPGLGLRLIYFSYDVKMKEKGDIPEGYSVSREKKERFSLILESASTNQTSMYLCASTQGGTYNEQFFGPGTRLTVL.

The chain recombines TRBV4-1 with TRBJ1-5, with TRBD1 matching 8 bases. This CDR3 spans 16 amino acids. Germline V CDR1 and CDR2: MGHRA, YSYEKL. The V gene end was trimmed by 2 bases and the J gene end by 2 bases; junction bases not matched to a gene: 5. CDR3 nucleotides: TGCGCCAGCAGCCAATTCAGGGGGCCGGGCAATCAGCCCCAGCATTTT. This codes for CASSQFRGPGNQPQHF.

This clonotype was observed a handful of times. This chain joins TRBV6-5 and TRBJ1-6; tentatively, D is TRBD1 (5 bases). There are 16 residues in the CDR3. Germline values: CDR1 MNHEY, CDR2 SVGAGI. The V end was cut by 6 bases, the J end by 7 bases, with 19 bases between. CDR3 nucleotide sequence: TGTGCCAGCAGCCGTCTGAACGACCCAGGGAATTCACCCCTCCACTTT. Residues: CASSRLNDPGNSPLHF.

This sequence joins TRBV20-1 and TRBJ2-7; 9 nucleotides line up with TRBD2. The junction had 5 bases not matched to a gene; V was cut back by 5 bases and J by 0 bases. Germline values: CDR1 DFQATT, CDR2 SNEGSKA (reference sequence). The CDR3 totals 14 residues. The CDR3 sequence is CSAQAGGSSYEQYF. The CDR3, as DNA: TGCAGTGCTCAAGCGGGGGGTAGCTCCTACGAGCAGTACTTC.

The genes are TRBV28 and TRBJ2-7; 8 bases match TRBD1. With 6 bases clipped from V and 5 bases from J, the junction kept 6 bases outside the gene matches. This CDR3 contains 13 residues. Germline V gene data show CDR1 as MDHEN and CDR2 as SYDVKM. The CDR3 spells CASSRTGRHEQYF. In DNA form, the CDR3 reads TGTGCCAGCAGCCGGACAGGGCGCCACGAGCAGTACTTC.

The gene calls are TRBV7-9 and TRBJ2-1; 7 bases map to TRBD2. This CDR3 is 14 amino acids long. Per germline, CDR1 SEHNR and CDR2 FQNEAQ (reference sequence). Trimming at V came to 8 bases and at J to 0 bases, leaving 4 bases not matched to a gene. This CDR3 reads CASGRGSSYNEQFF. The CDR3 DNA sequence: TGTGCCAGCGGGCGCGGGAGCTCCTACAATGAGCAGTTCTTC. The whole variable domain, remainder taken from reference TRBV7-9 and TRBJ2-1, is DTGVSQNPRHKITKRGQNVTFRCDPISEHNRLYWYRQTLGQGPEFLTYFQNEAQLEKSRLLSDRFSAERPKGSFSTLEIQRTEQGDSAMYLCASGRGSSYNEQFFGPGTRLTVL.

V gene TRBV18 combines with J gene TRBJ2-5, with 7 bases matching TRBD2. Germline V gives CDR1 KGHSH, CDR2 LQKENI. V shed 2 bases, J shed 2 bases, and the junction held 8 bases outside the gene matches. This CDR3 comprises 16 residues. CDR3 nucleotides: TGTGCCAGCTCACCATCTTCCTGGGGGGGTCAAGAGACCCAGTACTTC. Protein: CASSPSSWGGQETQYF.

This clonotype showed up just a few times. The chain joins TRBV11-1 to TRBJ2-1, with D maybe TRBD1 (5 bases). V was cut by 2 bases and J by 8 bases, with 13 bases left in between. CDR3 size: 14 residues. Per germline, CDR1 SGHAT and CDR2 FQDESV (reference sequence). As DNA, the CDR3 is TGTGCCAGCAGCTTAACGTCAGGGTACGATGAGCAGTTCTTC. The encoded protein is CASSLTSGYDEQFF. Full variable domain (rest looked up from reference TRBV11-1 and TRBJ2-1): EAEVAQSPRYKITEKSQAVAFWCDPISGHATLYWYRQILGQGPELLVQFQDESVVDDSQLPKDRFSAERLKGVDSTLKIQPAELGDSAMYLCASSLTSGYDEQFFGPGTRLTVL.

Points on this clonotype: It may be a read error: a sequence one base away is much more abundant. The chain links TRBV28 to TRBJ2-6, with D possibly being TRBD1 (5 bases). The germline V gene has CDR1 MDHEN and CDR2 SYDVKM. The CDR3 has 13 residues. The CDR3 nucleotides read TGTGCCAGCAGGGGCTCTGGGGCCAACGTCCCGACTTTC. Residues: CASRGSGANVPTF.

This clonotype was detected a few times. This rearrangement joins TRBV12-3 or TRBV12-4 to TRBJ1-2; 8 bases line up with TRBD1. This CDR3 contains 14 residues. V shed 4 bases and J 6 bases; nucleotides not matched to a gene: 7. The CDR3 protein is CASSYRAGGHGYTF. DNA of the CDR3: TGTGCCAGCAGTTATCGGGCAGGGGGCCATGGCTACACCTTC.

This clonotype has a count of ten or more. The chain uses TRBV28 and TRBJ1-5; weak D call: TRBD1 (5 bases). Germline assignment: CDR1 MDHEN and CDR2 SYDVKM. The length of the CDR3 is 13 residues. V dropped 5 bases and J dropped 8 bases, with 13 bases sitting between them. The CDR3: CASSRAGVKPQHF. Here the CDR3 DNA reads TGTGCCAGCAGTCGGGCGGGGGTCAAGCCCCAGCATTTT.

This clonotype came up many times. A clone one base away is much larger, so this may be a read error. CDR3 DNA: TGTGCCAGCAGCTTAACGGGGGTGAACACCGGGGAGCGGTTTTTT. Amino acids: CASSLTGVNTGERFF. J is TRBJ2-2 and V is TRBV7-3; D could derive from TRBD1 or TRBD2 (5 bases each). Germline values: CDR1 SGHTA, CDR2 FQGTGA. This CDR3 is built from 15 residues. The full variable domain, in which reference TRBV7-3 and TRBJ2-2 provide the parts outside the CDR3, is GAGVSQTPSNKVTEKGKYVELRCDPISGHTALYWYRQSLGQGPEFLIYFQGTGAADDSGLPNDRFFAVRPEGSVSTLKIQRTERGDSAVYLCASSLTGVNTGERFFGEGSRLTVL.

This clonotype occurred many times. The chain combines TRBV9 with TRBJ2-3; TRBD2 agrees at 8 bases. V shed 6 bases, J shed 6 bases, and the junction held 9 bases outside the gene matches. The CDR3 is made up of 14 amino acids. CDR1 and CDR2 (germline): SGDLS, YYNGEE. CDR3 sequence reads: CASTPRASGDTQYF. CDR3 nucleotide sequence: TGTGCCAGCACCCCGAGGGCTAGCGGGGATACGCAGTATTTT.

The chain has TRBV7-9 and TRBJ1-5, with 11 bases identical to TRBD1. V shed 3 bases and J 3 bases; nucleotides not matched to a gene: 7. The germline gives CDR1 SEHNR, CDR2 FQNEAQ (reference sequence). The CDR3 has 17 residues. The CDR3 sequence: CASSLGGQGVNNQPQHF. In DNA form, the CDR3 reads TGTGCCAGCAGCTTGGGGGGACAGGGGGTAAACAATCAGCCCCAGCATTTT.

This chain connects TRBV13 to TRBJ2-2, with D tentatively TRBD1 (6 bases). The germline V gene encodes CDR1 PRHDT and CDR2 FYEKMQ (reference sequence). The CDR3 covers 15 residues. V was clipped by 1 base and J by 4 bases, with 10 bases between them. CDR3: CASSLAGVLTGELFF. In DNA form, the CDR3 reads TGTGCCAGCAGCTTAGCAGGGGTGCTCACCGGGGAGCTGTTTTTT.

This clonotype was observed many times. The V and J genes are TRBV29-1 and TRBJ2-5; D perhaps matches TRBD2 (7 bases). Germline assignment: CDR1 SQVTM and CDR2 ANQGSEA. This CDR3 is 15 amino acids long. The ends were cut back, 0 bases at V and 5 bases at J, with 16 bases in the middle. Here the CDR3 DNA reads TGCAGCGTTGAAGATTGGGCGGGGGCCAGGGAGACCCAGTACTTC. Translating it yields CSVEDWAGARETQYF.

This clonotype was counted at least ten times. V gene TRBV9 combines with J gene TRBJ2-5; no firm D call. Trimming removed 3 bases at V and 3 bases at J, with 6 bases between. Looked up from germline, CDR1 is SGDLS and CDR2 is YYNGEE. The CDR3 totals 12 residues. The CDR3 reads CASSAGEETQYF. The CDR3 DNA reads TGTGCCAGCAGCGCTGGTGAAGAGACCCAGTACTTC.

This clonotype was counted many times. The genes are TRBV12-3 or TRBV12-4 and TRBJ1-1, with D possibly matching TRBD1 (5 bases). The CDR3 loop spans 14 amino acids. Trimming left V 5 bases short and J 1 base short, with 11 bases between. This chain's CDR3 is CASSPLRGNTEAFF. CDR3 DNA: TGTGCCAGCAGTCCCCTAAGGGGGAACACTGAAGCTTTCTTT.

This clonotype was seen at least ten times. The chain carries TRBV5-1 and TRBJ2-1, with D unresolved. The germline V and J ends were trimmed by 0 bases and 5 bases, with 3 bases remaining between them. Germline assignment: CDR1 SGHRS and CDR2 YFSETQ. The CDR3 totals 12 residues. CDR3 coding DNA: TGCGCCAGCAGCTTGGCGGACAATGAGCAGTTCTTC. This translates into CASSLADNEQFF.

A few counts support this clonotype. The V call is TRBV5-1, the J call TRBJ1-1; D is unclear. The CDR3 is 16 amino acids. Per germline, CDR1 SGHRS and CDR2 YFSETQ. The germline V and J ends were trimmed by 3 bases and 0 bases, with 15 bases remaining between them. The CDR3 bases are TGCGCCAGCAGCTCCGATCCGGGAGTTGTGAACACTGAAGCTTTCTTT. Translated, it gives CASSSDPGVVNTEAFF.